The T cell receptor beta chain described here comes from a study of identical twins. TCRdb analysed the 5' RACE reads with MiXCR anew, one entry per CDR3 protein. The sample has 640,000 or so distinct CDR3 sequences; 5.5% to 6.5% are singletons. V was cut by 5 bases and J by 6 bases, with 15 bases left in between. Germline V gene data show CDR1 as SGHDT and CDR2 as YYEEEE. The CDR3 length is 14 residues. This clonotype has only a few counts. This receptor was identified in a man younger than 35 in good health. The V call is TRBV5-6, the J call TRBJ2-1; unclear D gene. Sample: naive T cells sorted from blood. In nucleotides, the CDR3 is TGTGCCAGCAGGGTCCCGGCCCCGGGCAATGAGCAGTTCTTC. It specifies CASRVPAPGNEQFF.